This TCR beta chain was identified during a study of T cell repertoires in cytomegalovirus infection (dated by TCRdb to the late 2010s). For the study in its entirety: Donor HLA type was relevant to the analysis, as public TCR beta signatures indicated carriage of CMV infection together with the matching HLA type.

Sequencing was performed on an Illumina HiSeq 1500. Through fastp at Q25 and MiXCR, TCRdb rebuilt clones from the public reads, retaining in-frame beta chains. CDR3 protein sequences are deduplicated, and each keeps its most common genes and DNA. For this sample the table gives approximately 500,000 distinct CDR3 sequences, of which about 15% were detected only once. 20% to 30% of the sample goes to the ten largest clones. The sample holds a few counts of this clonotype. The clone's antigen remains unknown. No much larger clonotype is one base removed from it; base qualities were not supplied. Broad study findings and their caveats: The ex vivo response was dominated by HLA-C-restricted CMV-specific TCR beta clonotypes, and the single most frequent clonotype in two of eight donors was supplied by these HLA-C-restricted clonotypes. Cumulative frequency of public TCR beta family members discriminated carriers of CMV infection plus the relevant HLA type in this cohort and an independent 352-donor cohort.

The CDR3 has 14 amino acids, counting the end cysteine and phenylalanine. Of the read, only the CDR3 DNA is kept; its 42 bases are in frame from base 1. After removal of 5 bases from V and 4 bases from J, the junction retains 3 bases not matched to a gene. Based on the germline V gene, the CDR1 and CDR2 sequences are SGHRS and YFSETQ. This clonotype was obtained from a human donor in good health (CMV status not recorded). Some clones in this sample may be carry-over from other donors' samples. The source material was CD8+ T cells from PBMCs. The receptor chain draws on TRBV5-1 and TRBJ2-1, and 10 junction bases match TRBD2. The nucleotides read TGCGCCAGCAGACCAGCGGGAGGGTACAATGAGCAGTTCTTC. This is translated as CASRPAGGYNEQFF.